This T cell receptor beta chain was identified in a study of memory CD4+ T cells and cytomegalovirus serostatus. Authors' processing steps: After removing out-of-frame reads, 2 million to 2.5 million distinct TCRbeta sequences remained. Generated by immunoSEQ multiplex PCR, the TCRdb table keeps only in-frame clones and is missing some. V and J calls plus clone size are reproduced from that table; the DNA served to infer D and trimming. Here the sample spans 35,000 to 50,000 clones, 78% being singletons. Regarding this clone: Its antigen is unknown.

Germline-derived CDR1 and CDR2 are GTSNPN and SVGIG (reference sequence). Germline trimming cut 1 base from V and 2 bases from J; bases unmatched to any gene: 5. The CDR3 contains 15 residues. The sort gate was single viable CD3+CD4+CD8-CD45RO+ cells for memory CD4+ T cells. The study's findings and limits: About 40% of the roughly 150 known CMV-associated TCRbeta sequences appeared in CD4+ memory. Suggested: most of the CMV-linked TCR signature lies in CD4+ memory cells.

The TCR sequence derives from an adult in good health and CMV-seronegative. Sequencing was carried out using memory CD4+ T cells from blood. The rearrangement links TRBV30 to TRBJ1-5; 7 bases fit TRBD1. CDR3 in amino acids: CAWSGQGGRNQPQHF. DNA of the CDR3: TGTGCCTGGAGTGGACAGGGAGGACGCAATCAGCCCCAGCATTTT.